The rows below give T cell receptor beta chains drawn from one sample of a study of read filtering for tumor transcriptome and immune sequencing. Using its own MiXCR run on the reads, TCRdb lists one record per CDR3 protein. The data hold about 40,000 distinct CDR3 sequences, with approximately 13% observed a single time. The sample consisted of a population of CD138-negative cells sorted from bone marrow. These receptors all come from a donor aged 40 or older with multiple myeloma. CDR3s leave out the opening cysteine and the closing phenylalanine or tryptophan. Each record gives: D gene, J gene, V gene, CDR3 length, CDR3 protein. D genes are given only for firm matches.

D: -; J: TRBJ2-1; V: TRBV29-1; length: 12; CDR3: SVVRGGSDNEQF
D: TRBD2; J: TRBJ2-4; V: TRBV11-2; length: 16; CDR3: ASSLGSGGVFAKNIQY
D: TRBD2; J: TRBJ2-2; V: TRBV11-2; length: 14; CDR3: ASSLVLAANTGELF
D: TRBD2; J: TRBJ2-2; V: TRBV7-2; length: 13; CDR3: ASSQASGRAGELF
D: -; J: TRBJ2-2; V: TRBV20-1; length: 10; CDR3: SVKSNTGEQF
D: -; J: TRBJ1-2; V: TRBV19; length: 11; CDR3: ASSIRGQTGYT
D: TRBD1; J: TRBJ2-5; V: TRBV20-1; length: 14; CDR3: SARDNAGQVSATQY
D: -; J: TRBJ2-3; V: TRBV5-1; length: 14; CDR3: ASSRNLATNTGTQY
D: -; J: TRBJ1-2; V: TRBV28; length: 11; CDR3: ASRREEYYGYT
D: -; J: TRBJ2-2; V: TRBV27; length: 15; CDR3: ASPKRGSWSNTGELF
D: TRBD1; J: TRBJ2-2; V: TRBV5-6; length: 17; CDR3: ASSLRYRGFRTNTGELF